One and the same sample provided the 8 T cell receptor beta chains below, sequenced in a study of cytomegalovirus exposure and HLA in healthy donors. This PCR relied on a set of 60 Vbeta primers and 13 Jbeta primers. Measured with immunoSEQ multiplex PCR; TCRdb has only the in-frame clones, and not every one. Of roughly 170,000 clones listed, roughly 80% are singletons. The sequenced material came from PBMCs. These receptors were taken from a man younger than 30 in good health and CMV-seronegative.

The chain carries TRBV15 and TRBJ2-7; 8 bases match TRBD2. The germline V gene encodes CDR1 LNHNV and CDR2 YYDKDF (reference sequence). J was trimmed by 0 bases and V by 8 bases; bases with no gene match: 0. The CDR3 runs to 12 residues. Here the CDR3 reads CATGTSSYEQYF. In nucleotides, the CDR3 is TGTGCCACCGGGACTAGCTCCTACGAGCAGTACTTC.

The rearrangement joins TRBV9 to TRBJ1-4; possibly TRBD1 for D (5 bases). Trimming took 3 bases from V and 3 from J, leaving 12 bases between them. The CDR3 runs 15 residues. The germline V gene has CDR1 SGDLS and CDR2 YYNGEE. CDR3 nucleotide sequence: TGTGCCAGCAGCGGCGGGGCGGGCTCTAATGAAAAACTGTTTTTT. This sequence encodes CASSGGAGSNEKLFF.

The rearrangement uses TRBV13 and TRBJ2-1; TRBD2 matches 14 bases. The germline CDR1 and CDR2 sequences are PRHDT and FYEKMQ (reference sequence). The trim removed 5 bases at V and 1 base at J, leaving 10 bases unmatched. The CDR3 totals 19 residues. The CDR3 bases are TGTGCCAGCAGCGGACCGGGACTAGCGGGAGTCGGGTCCTACAATGAGCAGTTCTTC. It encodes CASSGPGLAGVGSYNEQFF. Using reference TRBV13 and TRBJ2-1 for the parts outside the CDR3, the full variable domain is AAGVIQSPRHLIKEKRETATLKCYPIPRHDTVYWYQQGPGQDPQFLISFYEKMQSDKGSIPDRFSAQQFSDYHSELNMSSLELGDSALYFCASSGPGLAGVGSYNEQFFGPGTRLTVL.

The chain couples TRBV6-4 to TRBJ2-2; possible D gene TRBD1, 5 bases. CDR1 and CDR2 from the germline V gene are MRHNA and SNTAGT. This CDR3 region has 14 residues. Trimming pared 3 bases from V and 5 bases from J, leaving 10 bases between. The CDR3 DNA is TGTGCCAGCAGTGAGACCAGGGATACCGGGGAGCTGTTTTTT. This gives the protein CASSETRDTGELFF.

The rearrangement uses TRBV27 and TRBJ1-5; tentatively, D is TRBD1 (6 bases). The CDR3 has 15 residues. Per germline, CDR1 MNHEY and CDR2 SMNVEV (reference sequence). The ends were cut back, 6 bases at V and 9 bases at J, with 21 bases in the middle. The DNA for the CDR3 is TGTGCCAGCAGACCCGGGACACACTTTTTGCTGCCCCAGCATTTT. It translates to CASRPGTHFLLPQHF.

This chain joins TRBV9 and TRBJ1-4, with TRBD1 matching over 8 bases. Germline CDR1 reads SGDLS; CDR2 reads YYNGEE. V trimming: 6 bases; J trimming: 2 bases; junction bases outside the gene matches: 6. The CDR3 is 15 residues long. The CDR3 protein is CASTRTGLTNEKLFF. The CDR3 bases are TGTGCCAGCACCAGGACAGGGCTCACTAATGAAAAACTGTTTTTT.

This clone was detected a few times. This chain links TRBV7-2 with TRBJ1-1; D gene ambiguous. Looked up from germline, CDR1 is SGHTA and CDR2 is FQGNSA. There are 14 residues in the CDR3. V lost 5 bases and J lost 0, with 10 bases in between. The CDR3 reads CASSLLQMNTEAFF. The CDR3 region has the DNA TGTGCCAGCAGCCTCCTACAGATGAACACTGAAGCTTTCTTT.

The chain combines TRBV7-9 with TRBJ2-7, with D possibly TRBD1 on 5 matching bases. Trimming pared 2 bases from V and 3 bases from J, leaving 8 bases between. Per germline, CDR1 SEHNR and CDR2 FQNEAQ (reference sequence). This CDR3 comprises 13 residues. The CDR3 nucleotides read TGTGCCAGCAGCTTAACCCAGGGCTACGAGCAGTACTTC. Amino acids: CASSLTQGYEQYF.